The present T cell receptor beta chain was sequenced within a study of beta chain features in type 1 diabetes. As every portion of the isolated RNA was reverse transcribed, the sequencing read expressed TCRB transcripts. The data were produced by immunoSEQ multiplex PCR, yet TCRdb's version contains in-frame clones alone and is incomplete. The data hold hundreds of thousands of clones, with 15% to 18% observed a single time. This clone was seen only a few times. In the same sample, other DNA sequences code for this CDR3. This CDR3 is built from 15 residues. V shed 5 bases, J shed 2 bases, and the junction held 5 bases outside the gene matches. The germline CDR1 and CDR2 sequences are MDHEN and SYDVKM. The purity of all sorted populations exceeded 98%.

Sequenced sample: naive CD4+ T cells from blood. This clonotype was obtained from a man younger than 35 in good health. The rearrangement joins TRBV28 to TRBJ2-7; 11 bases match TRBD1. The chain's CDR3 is CASSSPGQGAYEQYF. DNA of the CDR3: TGTGCCAGCAGTAGTCCGGGACAGGGGGCCTACGAGCAGTACTTC.